Below are 11 T cell receptor beta chains sequenced from a single sample in a study of T-cell memory formation after mild COVID-19. TCRdb recomputed calls from the 5' RACE reads with MiXCR, one row per CDR3 protein. The sample includes about 470,000 distinct CDR3 sequences, around a quarter seen only once; the top ten take 9.5% to 15%. Sequenced input: PBMCs or a T cell subset sorted from them (not recorded which). The receptors here all came from an adult woman who had mild COVID-19 (a few samples of this study predate the infection). Cell type and time point are not known.

The chain couples TRBV19 to TRBJ2-3; D could derive from TRBD1 or TRBD2 (5 bases each). The germline V and J ends were trimmed by 1 base and 2 bases, with 13 bases remaining between them. The CDR3 length is 16 residues. Germline V gene sequence: CDR1 LNHDA, CDR2 SQIVND (reference sequence). The CDR3 bases are TGTGCCAGTAGTATAGCCCCAAGAGGGGACACAGATACGCAGTATTTT. Its translation: CASSIAPRGDTDTQYF.

This clonotype has a handful of counts. This chain uses TRBV7-9 with TRBJ1-2; D is possibly TRBD1 (5 bases). The CDR3 consists of 14 residues. V was clipped by 3 bases and J by 6 bases, with 14 bases between them. Germline-derived CDR1 and CDR2 are SEHNR and FQNEAQ (reference sequence). CDR3 loop: CASSFSLGVDGYTF. In DNA form, the CDR3 reads TGTGCCAGCAGCTTTTCGTTGGGGGTCGATGGCTACACCTTC. The whole variable domain, filled in from reference TRBV7-9 and TRBJ1-2, reads DTGVSQNPRHKITKRGQNVTFRCDPISEHNRLYWYRQTLGQGPEFLTYFQNEAQLEKSRLLSDRFSAERPKGSFSTLEIQRTEQGDSAMYLCASSFSLGVDGYTFGSGTRLTVV.

The rearrangement uses TRBV12-3 or TRBV12-4 and TRBJ1-2; TRBD1 agrees at 7 bases. The CDR3 runs 18 residues. V lost 4 bases to trimming and J lost 1 base; unmatched junction nucleotides: 15. CDR3 loop: CASSSLIPGQSFNYGYTF. The CDR3 region has the DNA TGTGCCAGCAGTTCCCTGATCCCGGGACAGTCTTTTAACTATGGCTACACCTTC.

This clonotype was found a few times. The V call is TRBV5-4, the J call TRBJ2-1; D call uncertain. The V gene lost 0 bases and the J gene lost 4 bases, with 11 bases spanning the gap. CDR1 and CDR2 from the germline V gene are SGHNT and YYREEE (reference sequence). The CDR3 extends over 15 amino acids. The CDR3 DNA sequence: TGTGCCAGCAGCTTGGAAAGAGACGGATACAATGAGCAGTTCTTC. This translates into CASSLERDGYNEQFF.

This chain joins TRBV9 and TRBJ2-1; 9 bases are shared with TRBD2. The CDR3 sequence is 15 residues long. J was trimmed by 7 bases and V by 4 bases; bases with no gene match: 9. From germline, CDR1 is SGDLS and CDR2 YYNGEE. CDR3 residues: CASSPRAGGLNEQFF. The DNA for the CDR3 is TGTGCCAGCAGCCCCCGGGCGGGAGGGTTGAATGAGCAGTTCTTC. Combining the CDR3 with reference TRBV9 and TRBJ2-1 gives the whole variable domain DSGVTQTPKHLITATGQRVTLRCSPRSGDLSVYWYQQSLDQGLQFLIQYYNGEERAKGNILERFSAQQFPDLHSELNLSSLELGDSALYFCASSPRAGGLNEQFFGPGTRLTVL.

This chain joins TRBV7-9 and TRBJ2-7, with 9 nucleotides matching TRBD1. Germline CDR1 and CDR2: SEHNR and FQNEAQ (reference sequence). J was trimmed by 4 bases and V by 5 bases; bases with no gene match: 12. This CDR3 has 16 residues. The CDR3 DNA reads TGTGCCAGCAGCCCCGCAAGGACAGGGGCACAATACGAGCAGTACTTC. This gives the protein CASSPARTGAQYEQYF.

The chain links TRBV5-1 to TRBJ1-2, with D tentatively TRBD1 (6 bases). The CDR3 length is 14 residues. The germline CDR1 and CDR2 sequences are SGHRS and YFSETQ. V gave up 1 base and J gave up 0 bases, with 7 bases separating them. The DNA of the CDR3 is TGCGCCAGCAGCTTGAGGACAGCTAACTATGGCTACACCTTC. Translation gives CASSLRTANYGYTF.

This clonotype was counted a few times. The V call is TRBV5-5, the J call TRBJ2-1; D remains unclear. The CDR3 consists of 18 residues. V was shortened by 4 bases and J by 0 bases, with 20 bases between the two germline ends. Germline values: CDR1 SGHKS, CDR2 YYEKEE (reference sequence). Here the CDR3 reads CASSPRGASPRSYNEQFF. CDR3 DNA sequence: TGTGCCAGCAGCCCGAGAGGTGCTAGTCCCCGCTCCTACAATGAGCAGTTCTTC.

The J gene is TRBJ2-3, the V gene TRBV12-3 or TRBV12-4; perhaps TRBD2 as D (5 bases). The CDR3 covers 16 residues. V was trimmed by 3 bases and J by 2 bases, leaving 15 bases between them. Here the CDR3 reads CASSFFLEGSTDTQYF. The CDR3 coding sequence is TGTGCCAGCAGTTTTTTTCTAGAGGGTTCCACAGATACGCAGTATTTT.

The J gene is TRBJ2-7, the V gene TRBV7-3, with D tentatively TRBD1 (5 bases). The CDR3 consists of 13 residues. Germline V CDR1 and CDR2: SGHTA, FQGTGA. V was trimmed by 5 bases and J by 7 bases, leaving 15 bases between them. CDR3 residues: CASSPDIIGEQYF. The CDR3 DNA reads as TGTGCCAGCAGCCCGGACATAATTGGGGAGCAGTACTTC.

This clonotype was picked up a small number of times. V is TRBV6-2 or TRBV6-3 and J is TRBJ2-5; TRBD1 matches 7 bases. V was pared by 7 bases and J by 3 bases, with 5 bases of the junction left unmatched. Germline CDR1 reads MNHEY; CDR2 reads SVGEGT. The CDR3 covers 13 residues. CDR3 protein: CASNRQGKETQYF. The CDR3 DNA reads TGTGCCAGCAATCGACAGGGAAAAGAGACCCAGTACTTC.